This passage covers 28 T cell receptor beta chains from one sample sequenced in a study of cytomegalovirus exposure and HLA in healthy donors. A multiplex PCR was run with 60 Vbeta primers and 13 Jbeta primers. Data came from immunoSEQ multiplex PCR; TCRdb stores just in-frame clones and leaves some out. Among roughly 80,000 clones, 81% were seen once, and the ten largest hold under 2%. The sample comprised PBMCs. Source of these receptors: a woman in her thirties in good health and CMV-seronegative.

The chain uses TRBV18 and TRBJ1-4, with 7 bases fitting TRBD1. The germline V gene encodes CDR1 KGHSH and CDR2 LQKENI. CDR3 length equals 16 residues. With 4 bases clipped from V and 0 bases from J, the junction kept 5 bases outside the gene matches. CDR3 coding DNA: TGTGCCAGCTCACTCGGACAGGCATCAACTAATGAAAAACTGTTTTTT. This sequence encodes CASSLGQASTNEKLFF. Variable domain in full (rest from reference TRBV18 and TRBJ1-4): NAGVMQNPRHLVRRRGQEARLRCSPMKGHSHVYWYRQLPEEGLKFMVYLQKENIIDESGMPKERFSAEFPKEGPSILRIQQVVRGDSAAYFCASSLGQASTNEKLFFGSGTQLSVL.

J is TRBJ2-7 and V is TRBV4-3; TRBD2 aligns across 9 bases. With 0 bases clipped from V and 4 bases from J, the junction kept 7 bases outside the gene matches. Per germline, CDR1 LGHNA and CDR2 YSLEER. The CDR3 loop spans 16 amino acids. CDR3: CASSQEGSGSGYEQYF. CDR3 DNA: TGCGCCAGCAGCCAAGAAGGTAGCGGGAGCGGTTACGAGCAGTACTTC.

This clone appeared a few times. V usage is TRBV30 and J usage is TRBJ2-7, with TRBD2 matching over 14 bases. V was pared by 2 bases and J by 2 bases, with 8 bases of the junction left unmatched. This CDR3 spans 17 amino acids. Germline values: CDR1 GTSNPN, CDR2 SVGIG (reference sequence). The CDR3 DNA follows: TGTGCCTGGAGTACCCCCAGACTAGCGGGAGGGCCCTACGAGCAGTACTTC. It encodes CAWSTPRLAGGPYEQYF. The variable domain in full, completed from reference TRBV30 and TRBJ2-7, reads SQTIHQWPATLVQPVGSPLSLECTVEGTSNPNLYWYRQAAGRGLQLLFYSVGIGQISSEVPQNLSASRPQDRQFILSSKKLLLSDSGFYLCAWSTPRLAGGPYEQYFGPGTRLTVT.

The rearrangement uses TRBV6-4 and TRBJ2-1, with 7 nucleotides matching TRBD2. CDR1 is MRHNA and CDR2 is SNTAGT in the germline V gene. The V segment lost 2 bases and the J segment 0 bases; nucleotides outside the gene matches: 7. The CDR3 sequence is 17 residues long. CDR3 DNA: TGTGCCAGCAGTGACGGGAGCGGCGGGAGCTCCTACAATGAGCAGTTCTTC. Translating it yields CASSDGSGGSSYNEQFF.

The chain uses TRBV9 and TRBJ2-5; TRBD2 matches at 7 bases. The length of the CDR3 is 15 residues. Germline CDR1 is SGDLS and CDR2 is YYNGEE. With V trimmed by 0 bases and J by 1 base, 3 bases remained unmatched. CDR3 coding DNA: TGTGCCAGCAGCGTAGGCGGGAGCCCCCAAGAGACCCAGTACTTC. Its translation: CASSVGGSPQETQYF.

The chain recombines TRBV7-9 with TRBJ1-5; no clear D gene. V was shortened by 5 bases and J by 3 bases, with 14 bases between the two germline ends. Germline CDR1 is SEHNR and CDR2 is FQNEAQ (reference sequence). The CDR3 is 15 residues long. CDR3 in DNA: TGTGCCAGCAGCCACGGCGGGCAGATCAATCAGCCCCAGCATTTT. This translates into CASSHGGQINQPQHF.

The V and J genes are TRBV4-1 and TRBJ2-5; D remains unclear. V was shortened by 2 bases and J by 5 bases, with 9 bases between the two germline ends. The CDR3 is made up of 13 amino acids. CDR1 and CDR2 (germline): MGHRA, YSYEKL. CDR3: CASSQLVMETQYF. The CDR3 DNA reads as TGCGCCAGCAGCCAACTAGTTATGGAGACCCAGTACTTC.

This clone was observed a few times. Here the CDR3 reads CASSQAQAGEAFF. The CDR3 DNA reads TGTGCCAGCAGCCAAGCCCAGGCGGGGGAAGCTTTCTTT. The chain employs TRBV4-2 and TRBJ1-1; D ambiguous. The CDR3 runs 13 residues. Trimming pared 1 base from V and 8 bases from J, leaving 11 bases between. Germline CDR1 is LGHNA and CDR2 is YNFKEQ.

The rearrangement links TRBV7-2 to TRBJ2-5; 9 bases align to TRBD2. CDR1 is SGHTA, CDR2 FQGNSA, per germline. The CDR3 is 15 residues long. The V segment lost 4 bases and the J segment 3 bases; nucleotides outside the gene matches: 6. The CDR3 loop is CASSSTRTSEETQYF. CDR3 coding DNA: TGTGCCAGCAGCTCTACCAGGACTAGCGAAGAGACCCAGTACTTC.

The rearrangement uses TRBV5-1 and TRBJ2-5; D remains unclear. Deletions cut 0 bases from V and 5 bases from J, with 11 bases between. This CDR3 comprises 14 residues. Germline values: CDR1 SGHRS, CDR2 YFSETQ. The CDR3 coding sequence is TGCGCCAGCAGCTTGGCCCCCTTCAGGGAGACCCAGTACTTC. It specifies CASSLAPFRETQYF. Variable domain in full (rest from reference TRBV5-1 and TRBJ2-5): KAGVTQTPRYLIKTRGQQVTLSCSPISGHRSVSWYQQTPGQGLQFLFEYFSETQRNKGNFPGRFSGRQFSNSRSEMNVSTLELGDSALYLCASSLAPFRETQYFGPGTRLLVL.

V usage is TRBV11-2 and J usage is TRBJ2-5; a possible D gene is TRBD2 (5 bases). Between the trimmed V and J ends, which lost 0 bases and 4 bases, there was a span of 15 bases. Germline V gives CDR1 SGHAT, CDR2 FQNNGV. This CDR3 spans 16 amino acids. Written as DNA, the CDR3 is TGTGCCAGCAGCTTAGATATCCTAGGAGGTCCAGAGACCCAGTACTTC. Its protein product is CASSLDILGGPETQYF.

This clone was counted between two and nine times. The J gene is TRBJ2-2, the V gene TRBV29-1; 11 bases are a match to TRBD1. This CDR3 is 15 amino acids long. CDR1 is SQVTM and CDR2 is ANQGSEA in the germline V gene. The V segment lost 4 bases and the J segment 6 bases; nucleotides outside the gene matches: 7. The CDR3 sequence is CSVAPGTGGSGELFF. The CDR3 DNA reads as TGCAGCGTTGCCCCCGGGACAGGGGGTTCCGGGGAGCTGTTTTTT.

The chain carries TRBV2 and TRBJ1-5; 8 bases line up with TRBD1. CDR3 length equals 15 residues. With 6 bases clipped from V and 3 bases from J, the junction kept 7 bases outside the gene matches. The germline V gene has CDR1 SNHLY and CDR2 FYNNEI. The CDR3 DNA sequence: TGTGCCAGCAGGGGAAGGACAGGGCCCAATCAGCCCCAGCATTTT. Translated: CASRGRTGPNQPQHF.

The V and J genes are TRBV11-1 and TRBJ2-1, with 9 bases that match TRBD2. V was clipped by 1 base and J by 6 bases; unmatched bases: 4. The CDR3 has 15 residues. The V gene's germline CDR1 is SGHAT and CDR2 FQDESV (reference sequence). In nucleotides, the CDR3 is TGTGCCAGCAGCTTAGTAGCGGGAGCCCCCAATGAGCAGTTCTTC. Translation: CASSLVAGAPNEQFF.

This chain joins TRBV7-2 and TRBJ1-2; 9 bases line up with TRBD1. V lost 0 bases to trimming and J lost 7 bases; unmatched junction nucleotides: 9. Per the germline V gene, CDR1 is SGHTA and CDR2 is FQGNSA. There are 16 residues in the CDR3. The CDR3 nucleotides are TGTGCCAGCAGCTTAGCAAGGAATGACAGGGGGATTGGCTACACCTTC. Amino acids: CASSLARNDRGIGYTF.

This clone was counted between two and nine times. The V call is TRBV5-8, the J call TRBJ1-4, with TRBD1 matching 7 bases. J was trimmed by 8 bases and V by 4 bases; bases with no gene match: 8. Germline V gives CDR1 SGHTS, CDR2 YDEGEE. There are 14 residues in the CDR3. Here the CDR3 DNA reads TGTGCCAGCAGCCCGATGACAGGGCCCGAAAAACTGTTTTTT. Amino acids: CASSPMTGPEKLFF.

This clone was observed a handful of times. The genes are TRBV11-2 and TRBJ2-3; 11 nucleotides match TRBD2. The CDR3 has 16 residues. Trimming cost V 5 bases and J 3 bases; bases outside gene matches: 7. Germline CDR1 reads SGHAT; CDR2 reads FQNNGV. CDR3 sequence: CASSPTLAGGTDTQYF. CDR3 in DNA: TGTGCCAGCAGCCCCACCCTAGCGGGAGGAACAGATACGCAGTATTTT.

The chain combines TRBV30 with TRBJ1-5, with D maybe TRBD1 (5 bases). The CDR3 is made up of 13 amino acids. Per the germline V gene, CDR1 is GTSNPN and CDR2 is SVGIG (reference sequence). V was cut by 5 bases and J by 3 bases, with 11 bases left in between. In DNA form, the CDR3 reads TGTGCCTGGGGGAAGGGGTCCAATCAGCCCCAGCATTTT. Amino acid sequence: CAWGKGSNQPQHF. The whole variable domain, remainder taken from reference TRBV30 and TRBJ1-5, is SQTIHQWPATLVQPVGSPLSLECTVEGTSNPNLYWYRQAAGRGLQLLFYSVGIGQISSEVPQNLSASRPQDRQFILSSKKLLLSDSGFYLCAWGKGSNQPQHFGDGTRLSIL.

The CDR3 reads CASSSSRTAVGTQYF. CDR3 in DNA: TGTGCCAGCAGTTCTTCTCGGACTGCCGTCGGGACCCAGTACTTC. The V call is TRBV6-5, the J call TRBJ2-5; possibly TRBD2 for D (5 bases). Trimming removed 4 bases at V and 7 bases at J, with 19 bases between. This CDR3 comprises 15 residues. Germline values: CDR1 MNHEY, CDR2 SVGAGI.

This clone was observed once. The gene calls are TRBV7-9 and TRBJ2-7; TRBD2 aligns across 10 bases. V shed 3 bases and J 5 bases; nucleotides not matched to a gene: 7. The CDR3 loop spans 15 amino acids. Germline lookup yields CDR1 SEHNR and CDR2 FQNEAQ (reference sequence). The CDR3 loop is CASSLVAGGLHEQYF. CDR3 DNA: TGTGCCAGCAGCTTGGTAGCGGGGGGTCTCCACGAGCAGTACTTC.

The chain employs TRBV6-5 and TRBJ2-7, with 8 bases matching TRBD2. The trim removed 3 bases at V and 6 bases at J, leaving 10 bases unmatched. This CDR3 has 15 amino acids. CDR1 is MNHEY and CDR2 is SVGAGI in the germline V gene. The CDR3 coding sequence is TGTGCCAGCAGTTATAGCGGGGCCGGGCTGGGCGAGCAGTACTTC. Encoded protein: CASSYSGAGLGEQYF.

This chain links TRBV10-3 with TRBJ1-1, with D perhaps matching TRBD1 (6 bases). Germline V CDR1 and CDR2: ENHRY, SYGVKD. The CDR3 has 14 residues. V gave up 5 bases and J gave up 11 bases, with 21 bases separating them. The CDR3 nucleotides read TGTGCCATCAGTTCCCGGGACACCCCGGGACGGGCTTTCTTT. Translated: CAISSRDTPGRAFF.

This clone was counted a single time. V and J are TRBV7-9 and TRBJ1-3; D remains unclear. The germline V and J ends were trimmed by 2 bases and 1 base, with 3 bases remaining between them. CDR1 and CDR2 (germline): SEHNR, FQNEAQ (reference sequence). This CDR3 region has 13 residues. The CDR3 spells CASSLSSGNTIYF. The CDR3 DNA reads TGTGCCAGCAGCTTATCTTCTGGAAACACCATATATTTT.

The genes are TRBV28 and TRBJ2-4, with TRBD2 as a possible D gene (5 bases). The CDR3 runs to 15 residues. The germline V and J ends were trimmed by 3 bases and 2 bases, with 11 bases remaining between them. Germline CDR1 and CDR2: MDHEN and SYDVKM. The CDR3 coding sequence is TGTGCCAGCAGTTTTACGTGGAGGTCCAAAAACATTCAGTACTTC. The encoded protein is CASSFTWRSKNIQYF.

The chain carries TRBV5-6 and TRBJ1-1, with unresolved D. The V end lost 0 bases, the J end lost 6 bases, and 12 bases lay between the germline ends. In germline, CDR1 is SGHDT, CDR2 YYEEEE. The CDR3 has 14 residues. CDR3 region: CASSLGGVGAEAFF. In nucleotides, the CDR3 is TGTGCCAGCAGCTTGGGAGGAGTCGGGGCTGAAGCTTTCTTT.

V gene TRBV19 combines with J gene TRBJ1-3, with D uncertain. Per the germline V gene, CDR1 is LNHDA and CDR2 is SQIVND (reference sequence). Trimming cost V 10 bases and J 3 bases, with 4 bases left between them. CDR3 length: 10 amino acids. The CDR3 spells CATVGNTIYF. The CDR3 DNA sequence: TGTGCCACGGTTGGAAACACCATATATTTT.

The CDR3 is CASRFAFGTDTQYF. For the CDR3, the DNA is TGTGCCAGCCGGTTTGCATTTGGCACAGATACGCAGTATTTT. The chain recombines TRBV18 with TRBJ2-3; no firm D call. This CDR3 is built from 14 residues. The germline gives CDR1 KGHSH, CDR2 LQKENI. The V and J ends lost 8 bases and 1 base respectively, with 13 bases between them.

This clone occurred a few times. The rearrangement uses TRBV6-6 and TRBJ2-7, with a possible D match to TRBD1 (5 bases). Trimming shortened V by 7 bases and J by 5 bases, and 21 bases separated the two germline ends. The germline gives CDR1 MNHNY, CDR2 SVGAGI (reference sequence). The CDR3 has 15 residues. Written as DNA, the CDR3 is TGTGCCAGCACCCCTACGGCAGGGATGGTCCACGAGCAGTACTTC. This gives the protein CASTPTAGMVHEQYF.